The 5 T cell receptor beta chains below all came from one sample that was sequenced in a study of shared clonotypes between healthy human individuals (TCRdb year 2020). Library prep was done by the immunoSEQ multiplex PCR assay. TCRdb re-hosts the immuneACCESS table, in-frame sequences only. Its copies lack some clones; in the studies checked, an unresolved V gene accounts for under half of them, and the cause for the rest is not known. The sample has 190,000 or so clones on record, 60% to 75% of them singletons. Of the sample, under 11% falls within the top ten clones. The sequenced material came from memory CD4+ T cells sorted from blood. Interpreted using the paper, the cell subset or site label stands for: CD45RA-negative fraction. These receptors were taken from a man aged 30 to 45 in good health.

The chain employs TRBV2 and TRBJ2-3; TRBD2 matches 12 bases. The CDR3 totals 14 residues. Germline V gives CDR1 SNHLY, CDR2 FYNNEI. Trimming at V came to 7 bases and at J to 4 bases, leaving 3 bases not matched to a gene. The CDR3 sequence is CASNRLAGADTQYF. CDR3 coding DNA: TGTGCCAGCAACAGACTAGCGGGAGCAGATACGCAGTATTTT.

This clone has ten or more counts. The chain combines TRBV19 with TRBJ2-7, with 11 positions matching TRBD1. Trimming at V came to 7 bases and at J to 7 bases, leaving 6 bases not matched to a gene. Germline CDR1 LNHDA, CDR2 SQIVND (reference sequence). The CDR3 is made up of 13 amino acids. The CDR3: CASKGQGVGEQYF. The CDR3, as DNA: TGTGCCAGTAAGGGACAGGGGGTAGGTGAGCAGTACTTC.

This chain links TRBV6-1 with TRBJ2-7; TRBD2 agrees at 8 bases. The CDR3 runs 19 residues. J gave up 0 bases and V 3 bases, and 16 bases lay outside the gene matches. Looked up from germline, CDR1 is MNHNS and CDR2 is SASEGT. The CDR3 spells CASSDPRRTVSGSSYEQYF. The CDR3 DNA sequence: TGTGCCAGCAGTGACCCTCGTAGGACAGTGAGCGGGAGCTCCTACGAGCAGTACTTC.

For this clone: This sample also contains other DNA sequences that code for the same CDR3. The DNA for the CDR3 is TGCAGTGCTAGAATAAGGGCTGAAGCTTTCTTT. Translation gives CSARIRAEAFF. The chain links TRBV20-1 to TRBJ1-1; D ambiguous. Germline V CDR1 and CDR2: DFQATT, SNEGSKA (reference sequence). The V end lost 2 bases, the J end lost 6 bases, and 7 bases lay between the germline ends. CDR3 size: 11 residues.

The chain carries TRBV29-1 and TRBJ1-4; the D gene is possibly TRBD1 (5 bases). Trimming cost V 5 bases and J 3 bases, with 10 bases left between them. Germline V gene sequence: CDR1 SQVTM, CDR2 ANQGSEA. CDR3 length equals 13 residues. CDR3 sequence: CSVRETANEKLFF. CDR3 DNA: TGCAGCGTTCGTGAGACAGCTAATGAAAAACTGTTTTTT.